Presented here are 4 T cell receptor beta chains from one specimen sequenced in a study of control samples from healthy donors and cancer patients. Method: immunoSEQ multiplex PCR; TCRdb's copy keeps in-frame clones and lacks some. The sample yields 130,000 or so clones, just under 90% seen once. Sequencing was done on a sample of PBMCs. The receptor set was obtained from a man aged 50 or older with head and neck cancer.

The chain recombines TRBV27 with TRBJ1-1; no clear D gene. The CDR3 is made up of 12 amino acids. Deletions cut 4 bases from V and 11 bases from J, with 14 bases between. CDR1 is MNHEY and CDR2 is SMNVEV in the germline V gene (reference sequence). Here the CDR3 DNA reads TGTGCCAGCAGTTCGCCCCGAGAGAGGGCTTTCTTT. As protein: CASSSPRERAFF.

This clone was found many times. J is TRBJ2-7 and V is TRBV9; D is possibly TRBD2 (6 bases). Trimming took 3 bases from V and 6 from J, leaving 13 bases between them. The germline CDR1 and CDR2 sequences are SGDLS and YYNGEE. There are 13 residues in the CDR3. CDR3 loop: CASSAGEGFEQYF. CDR3 coding DNA: TGTGCCAGCAGCGCGGGGGAAGGGTTCGAGCAGTACTTC.

This clone is a singleton in its sample. In nucleotides, the CDR3 is TGTGCCAGCAGCTTGAGGAGGGGCGGAAGCAATCAGCCCCAGCATTTT. This gives the protein CASSLRRGGSNQPQHF. V gene TRBV5-6 combines with J gene TRBJ1-5; perhaps TRBD1 as D (5 bases). V was cut by 1 base and J by 1 base, with 12 bases left in between. Germline loops: CDR1 SGHDT, CDR2 YYEEEE. The length of the CDR3 is 16 residues.

The table lists this clone with a count of one. The V and J genes are TRBV5-1 and TRBJ2-1, with a weak D call TRBD2 (6 bases). Germline assignment: CDR1 SGHRS and CDR2 YFSETQ. There are 16 residues in the CDR3. V was clipped by 0 bases and J by 7 bases, with 17 bases between them. The CDR3 sequence is CASSLAGTYTGNEQFF. In nucleotides, the CDR3 is TGCGCCAGCAGCTTGGCCGGGACTTATACGGGTAATGAGCAGTTCTTC.